The 30 T cell receptor beta chains listed next were all sequenced from one sample in a study of monozygotic twins with inflammatory bowel disease (dated by TCRdb to the late 2010s). The library was prepared using 5' RACE. Sequencing took place on an Illumina HiSeq 2500. TCRdb reprocessed the public reads and reports one entry per CDR3 protein sequence, without DNA. The sample's own table lists about 160,000 distinct CDR3 sequences. Of the sample, 2% to 2.5% is held by the ten largest clones. Sequencing input: blood. These receptors were obtained from a human donor with ulcerative colitis or Crohn's disease, or a healthy co-twin of an affected twin (not recorded which).

The gene calls are TRBV5-1 and TRBJ2-7; TCRdb's D call, TRBD1, is unchecked because there is no DNA. There are 13 residues in the CDR3. CDR1 and CDR2 from the germline V gene are SGHRS and YFSETQ. This CDR3 reads CASRPGQGFEQYF.

The chain joins TRBV15 to TRBJ2-1. Germline-derived CDR1 and CDR2 are LNHNV and YYDKDF (reference sequence). This CDR3 is built from 16 residues. The CDR3 sequence: CATSRDRGGSYNEQFF.

This rearrangement joins TRBV3-1 to TRBJ2-7. Germline loops: CDR1 LGHDT, CDR2 YNNKEL (reference sequence). The CDR3 consists of 15 residues. The CDR3 is CASSQDRHRSYEQYF.

The chain is built from TRBV20-1 and TRBJ2-5; TCRdb designates TRBD2, a call that cannot be tested without DNA. The V gene's germline CDR1 is DFQATT and CDR2 SNEGSKA (reference sequence). The CDR3 has 14 amino acids. This chain's CDR3 is CSARAGGLGETQYF.

The rearrangement links TRBV5-1 to TRBJ2-1; TCRdb reports TRBD2, a call that lacks DNA to check it against. This CDR3 contains 16 residues. Per germline, CDR1 SGHRS and CDR2 YFSETQ. This CDR3 reads CASSFVSSGSGNEQFF.

V gene TRBV3-1 combines with J gene TRBJ2-3; the TRBD2 assignment by TCRdb is unverifiable without DNA. The CDR3 runs 13 residues. Germline V gene sequence: CDR1 LGHDT, CDR2 YNNKEL (reference sequence). This chain's CDR3 is CASSHSPTDTQYF.

This chain uses TRBV29-1 with TRBJ2-3; no DNA is available, so the TRBD2 call from TCRdb remains unchecked. CDR1 SQVTM and CDR2 ANQGSEA come from the germline V gene. This CDR3 contains 13 residues. The CDR3 is CSVDFGARDTQYF.

This chain connects TRBV4-2 to TRBJ2-7. Germline CDR1 LGHNA, CDR2 YNFKEQ. The CDR3 is made up of 15 amino acids. The CDR3 reads CASSQEGNDLYEQYF.

The chain is built from TRBV29-1 and TRBJ2-3; TCRdb reports TRBD2, a call that lacks DNA to check it against. The CDR3 has 14 residues. Germline loops: CDR1 SQVTM, CDR2 ANQGSEA. CDR3 residues: CSALGGGQADTQYF.

The V and J genes are TRBV7-2 and TRBJ2-1. The CDR3 covers 14 residues. Looked up from germline, CDR1 is SGHTA and CDR2 is FQGNSA. The CDR3: CASSSRSSYNEQFF.

The chain carries TRBV28 and TRBJ2-3; TCRdb names TRBD2, which stays unverified in the absence of DNA. The CDR3 sequence is 16 residues long. Germline CDR1 is MDHEN and CDR2 is SYDVKM. The CDR3 sequence is CASRPTRPSFPDTQYF.

The rearrangement uses TRBV7-8 and TRBJ2-7; the D call of TRBD1 rests on TCRdb alone, since no DNA is present to check it. The CDR3 sequence is 13 residues long. In germline, CDR1 is SGHVS, CDR2 FQNEAQ. CDR3 sequence reads: CASSLRQGPSPDF.

CDR3 sequence: CRGGSGEKLFF. This chain uses TRBV20-1 with TRBJ1-4; the D call from TCRdb, TRBD1, cannot be confirmed without DNA. The CDR3 spans 11 residues. Germline CDR1 and CDR2: DFQATT and SNEGSKA (reference sequence).

The rearrangement uses TRBV7-2 and TRBJ2-3; TCRdb reports TRBD1, a call that lacks DNA to check it against. The V gene's germline CDR1 is SGHTA and CDR2 FQGNSA. The CDR3 sequence is 14 residues long. The CDR3 sequence: CASSLWDLPDTQYF. The full variable domain, its missing parts supplied by reference TRBV7-2 and TRBJ2-3, is GAGVSQSPSNKVTEKGKDVELRCDPISGHTALYWYRQSLGQGLEFLIYFQGNSAPDKSGLPSDRFSAERTGGSVSTLTIQRTQQEDSAVYLCASSLWDLPDTQYFGPGTRLTVL.

The chain uses TRBV5-1 and TRBJ2-1; TCRdb returns TRBD1, unconfirmable since there is no DNA. The CDR3 is 15 amino acids. Germline loops: CDR1 SGHRS, CDR2 YFSETQ. Here the CDR3 reads CASKMGASSYNEQFF.

The CDR3 spells CASSGTGNEKLFF. J is TRBJ1-4 and V is TRBV2; there is no DNA to check the TCRdb D call of TRBD1. From germline, CDR1 is SNHLY and CDR2 FYNNEI. The CDR3 covers 13 residues.

The gene calls are TRBV5-6 and TRBJ1-5; TCRdb's D call, TRBD1, is unchecked because there is no DNA. The germline V gene has CDR1 SGHDT and CDR2 YYEEEE. The CDR3 totals 14 residues. The CDR3 sequence: CASSLGPGEQPQHF.

CDR3 residues: CASLGGFTDTQYF. The V and J genes are TRBV30 and TRBJ2-3; TCRdb's D gene call, TRBD1, goes unchecked for lack of DNA. The CDR3 is 13 amino acids. CDR1 is GTSNPN and CDR2 is SVGIG in the germline V gene (reference sequence).

This chain joins TRBV3-1 and TRBJ2-3. The CDR3 covers 13 residues. Germline CDR1 reads LGHDT; CDR2 reads YNNKEL (reference sequence). CDR3: CASRPHGTDTQYF.

This chain connects TRBV4-2 to TRBJ2-5; TCRdb's D call, TRBD2, is unchecked because there is no DNA. CDR1 is LGHNA and CDR2 is YNFKEQ in the germline V gene. The CDR3 has 22 residues. CDR3 in amino acids: CASSHPWWVAGASHYSEETQYF.

The CDR3 loop reads CASSGTSGVADTQYF. This chain joins TRBV5-1 and TRBJ2-3; no DNA is available, so the TRBD2 call from TCRdb remains unchecked. From germline, CDR1 is SGHRS and CDR2 YFSETQ. CDR3 length: 15 amino acids.

The chain has TRBV5-1 and TRBJ2-7; no DNA is available, so the TRBD1 call from TCRdb remains unchecked. Germline V gene lookup returns CDR1 SGHRS and CDR2 YFSETQ. This CDR3 comprises 14 residues. CDR3 in amino acids: CASSLEGGGYEQYF. Together with reference TRBV5-1 and TRBJ2-7, the CDR3 gives the full variable domain: KAGVTQTPRYLIKTRGQQVTLSCSPISGHRSVSWYQQTPGQGLQFLFEYFSETQRNKGNFPGRFSGRQFSNSRSEMNVSTLELGDSALYLCASSLEGGGYEQYFGPGTRLTVT.

The chain has TRBV6-5 and TRBJ2-2; TCRdb calls TRBD1, which cannot be checked without DNA. The CDR3 runs 17 residues. Germline V CDR1 and CDR2: MNHEY, SVGAGI. CDR3 amino acids: CASSYSIWDARTGELFF.

J is TRBJ1-6 and V is TRBV7-6. Germline V gene lookup returns CDR1 SGHVS and CDR2 FNYEAQ. The CDR3 is 15 amino acids. CDR3 sequence reads: CASSLMSSYNSPLHF.

This chain joins TRBV12-5 and TRBJ1-4; TCRdb names TRBD1, which stays unverified in the absence of DNA. There are 15 residues in the CDR3. Germline V gene data show CDR1 as LGHNT and CDR2 as FRNRAP. CDR3 region: CASGPDTATNEKLFF.

The chain has TRBV5-1 and TRBJ1-6; TCRdb's assignment of TRBD1 cannot be checked, as there is no DNA. Germline CDR1 is SGHRS and CDR2 is YFSETQ. This CDR3 is 15 amino acids long. Here the CDR3 reads CASSATGSVNSPLHF. Filled out from reference TRBV5-1 and TRBJ1-6, the complete variable domain reads KAGVTQTPRYLIKTRGQQVTLSCSPISGHRSVSWYQQTPGQGLQFLFEYFSETQRNKGNFPGRFSGRQFSNSRSEMNVSTLELGDSALYLCASSATGSVNSPLHFGNGTRLTVT.

The chain carries TRBV5-1 and TRBJ2-7; TCRdb's assignment of TRBD1 cannot be checked, as there is no DNA. The CDR3 has 13 residues. CDR1 and CDR2 (germline): SGHRS, YFSETQ. This chain's CDR3 is CASSGGQTYEQYF.

This sequence joins TRBV2 and TRBJ1-4. The CDR3 extends over 13 amino acids. Germline loops: CDR1 SNHLY, CDR2 FYNNEI. The CDR3 loop is CASKNQRDEKLFF.

The chain couples TRBV12-3 or TRBV12-4 to TRBJ1-2; TCRdb outputs TRBD1, but without DNA this stays unchecked. The CDR3 has 14 residues. The CDR3 region is CASSSDRAGYGYTF.

J is TRBJ2-6 and V is TRBV20-1. CDR1 and CDR2 from the germline V gene are DFQATT and SNEGSKA (reference sequence). CDR3 length equals 14 residues. This CDR3 reads CSVWRTSGANVLTF.